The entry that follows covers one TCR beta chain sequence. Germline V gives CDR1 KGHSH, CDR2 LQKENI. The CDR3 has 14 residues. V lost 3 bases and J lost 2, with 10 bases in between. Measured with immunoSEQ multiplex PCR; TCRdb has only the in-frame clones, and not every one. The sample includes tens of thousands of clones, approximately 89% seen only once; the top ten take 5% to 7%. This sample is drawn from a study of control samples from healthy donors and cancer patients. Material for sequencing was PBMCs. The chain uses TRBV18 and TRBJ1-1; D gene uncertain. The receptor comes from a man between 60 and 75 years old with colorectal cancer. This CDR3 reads CASSPLATNTEAFF. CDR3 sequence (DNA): TGTGCCAGCTCACCCCTTGCAACCAACACTGAAGCTTTCTTT.